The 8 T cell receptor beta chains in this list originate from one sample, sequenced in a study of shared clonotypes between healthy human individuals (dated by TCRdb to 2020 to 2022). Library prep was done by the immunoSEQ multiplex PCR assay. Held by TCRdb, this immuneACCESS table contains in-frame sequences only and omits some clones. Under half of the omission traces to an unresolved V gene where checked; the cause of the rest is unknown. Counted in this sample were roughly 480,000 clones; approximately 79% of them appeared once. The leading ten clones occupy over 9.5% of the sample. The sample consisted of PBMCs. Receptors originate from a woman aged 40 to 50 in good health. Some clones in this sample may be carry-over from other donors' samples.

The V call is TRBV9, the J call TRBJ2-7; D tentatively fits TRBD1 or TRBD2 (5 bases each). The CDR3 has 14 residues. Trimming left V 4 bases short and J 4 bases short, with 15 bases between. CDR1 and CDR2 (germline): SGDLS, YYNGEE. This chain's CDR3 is CASSPRPEGYEQYF. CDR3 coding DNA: TGTGCCAGCAGCCCCAGGCCCGAGGGGTACGAGCAGTACTTC.

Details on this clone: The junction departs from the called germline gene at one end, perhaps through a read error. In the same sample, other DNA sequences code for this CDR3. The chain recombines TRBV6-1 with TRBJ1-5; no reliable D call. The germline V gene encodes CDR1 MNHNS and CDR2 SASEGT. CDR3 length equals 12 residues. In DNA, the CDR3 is TGTGCCAGCAGTGATCTGTATCAGCCTCAGCATTTT. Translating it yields CASSDLYQPQHF.

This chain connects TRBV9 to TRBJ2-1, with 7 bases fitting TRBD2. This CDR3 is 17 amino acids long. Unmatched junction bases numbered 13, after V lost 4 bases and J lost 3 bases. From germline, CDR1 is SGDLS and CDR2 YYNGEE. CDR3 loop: CASSPRWASGFYNEQFF. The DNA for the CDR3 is TGTGCCAGCAGCCCGAGGTGGGCTAGCGGATTCTACAATGAGCAGTTCTTC. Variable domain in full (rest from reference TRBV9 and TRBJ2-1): DSGVTQTPKHLITATGQRVTLRCSPRSGDLSVYWYQQSLDQGLQFLIQYYNGEERAKGNILERFSAQQFPDLHSELNLSSLELGDSALYFCASSPRWASGFYNEQFFGPGTRLTVL.

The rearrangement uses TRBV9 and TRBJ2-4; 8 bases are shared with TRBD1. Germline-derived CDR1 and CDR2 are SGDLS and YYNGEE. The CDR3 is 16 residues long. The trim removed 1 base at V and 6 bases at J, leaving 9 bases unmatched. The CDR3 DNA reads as TGTGCCAGCAGCGTACTCCCCGACGGACAGGGAAACATTCAGTACTTC. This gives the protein CASSVLPDGQGNIQYF. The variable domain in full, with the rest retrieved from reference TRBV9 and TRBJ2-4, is DSGVTQTPKHLITATGQRVTLRCSPRSGDLSVYWYQQSLDQGLQFLIQYYNGEERAKGNILERFSAQQFPDLHSELNLSSLELGDSALYFCASSVLPDGQGNIQYFGAGTRLSVL.

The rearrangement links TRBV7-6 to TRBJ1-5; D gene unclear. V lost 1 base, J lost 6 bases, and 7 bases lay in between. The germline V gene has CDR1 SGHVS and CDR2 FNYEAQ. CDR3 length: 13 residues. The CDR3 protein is CASSLGDRQPQHF. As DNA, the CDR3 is TGTGCCAGCAGCTTAGGGGATCGTCAGCCCCAGCATTTT.

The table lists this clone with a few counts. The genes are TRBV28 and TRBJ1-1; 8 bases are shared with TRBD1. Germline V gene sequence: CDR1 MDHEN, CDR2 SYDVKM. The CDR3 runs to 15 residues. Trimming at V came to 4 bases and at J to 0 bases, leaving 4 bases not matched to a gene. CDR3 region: CASSYPGQVNTEAFF. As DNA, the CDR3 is TGTGCCAGCAGTTACCCGGGACAGGTGAACACTGAAGCTTTCTTT.

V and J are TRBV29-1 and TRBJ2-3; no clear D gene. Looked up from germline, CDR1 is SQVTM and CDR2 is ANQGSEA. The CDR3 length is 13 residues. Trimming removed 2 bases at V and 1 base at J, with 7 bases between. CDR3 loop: CSVERAGTDTQYF. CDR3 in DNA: TGCAGCGTTGAAAGGGCCGGCACAGATACGCAGTATTTT.

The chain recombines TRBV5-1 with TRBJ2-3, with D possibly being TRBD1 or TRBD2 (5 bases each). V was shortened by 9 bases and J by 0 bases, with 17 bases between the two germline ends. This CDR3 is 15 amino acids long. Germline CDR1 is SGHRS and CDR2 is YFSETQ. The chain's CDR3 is CANSRDGASTDTQYF. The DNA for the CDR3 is TGCGCCAACTCCCGGGACGGGGCTAGCACAGATACGCAGTATTTT.